This TCR beta chain comes out of a study of lymphopenia after photon versus proton radiotherapy. This clone came up once. Antigen: not known. The CDR3 is 15 residues long. With 1 base removed from V and 6 bases from J, the gap between germline ends came to 12 bases. Germline V gene data show CDR1 as SGHVS and CDR2 as FNYEAQ. General study results and limits: Larger post-nadir TCR diversity loss correlated inversely with survival in deceased patients. After the lymphocyte nadir, photon-treated repertoires showed oligoclonal expansion, especially of CD8+ Temra cells. Photon-treated patients lost naive T cells and TCR diversity; proton-treated stayed stable.

Method: immunoSEQ multiplex PCR; TCRdb's copy keeps in-frame clones and lacks some. Of some 55,000 clones listed, around 82% were seen once; the top ten hold approximately 31%. The rearrangement links TRBV7-6 to TRBJ2-2; D may be TRBD1 (8 bases). Sample: peripheral blood, taken from a patient treated with photon-based radiotherapy. This clonotype was sampled from a man in his forties or fifties with gastric cancer. In DNA form, the CDR3 reads TGTGCCAGCAGCTTAGGACAGGGGAGGGCCGGGGAGCTGTTTTTT. Translation: CASSLGQGRAGELFF. Combining the CDR3 with reference TRBV7-6 and TRBJ2-2 gives the whole variable domain GAGVSQSPRYKVTKRGQDVALRCDPISGHVSLYWYRQALGQGPEFLTYFNYEAQQDKSGLPNDRFSAERPEGSISTLTIQRTEQRDSAMYRCASSLGQGRAGELFFGEGSRLTVL.